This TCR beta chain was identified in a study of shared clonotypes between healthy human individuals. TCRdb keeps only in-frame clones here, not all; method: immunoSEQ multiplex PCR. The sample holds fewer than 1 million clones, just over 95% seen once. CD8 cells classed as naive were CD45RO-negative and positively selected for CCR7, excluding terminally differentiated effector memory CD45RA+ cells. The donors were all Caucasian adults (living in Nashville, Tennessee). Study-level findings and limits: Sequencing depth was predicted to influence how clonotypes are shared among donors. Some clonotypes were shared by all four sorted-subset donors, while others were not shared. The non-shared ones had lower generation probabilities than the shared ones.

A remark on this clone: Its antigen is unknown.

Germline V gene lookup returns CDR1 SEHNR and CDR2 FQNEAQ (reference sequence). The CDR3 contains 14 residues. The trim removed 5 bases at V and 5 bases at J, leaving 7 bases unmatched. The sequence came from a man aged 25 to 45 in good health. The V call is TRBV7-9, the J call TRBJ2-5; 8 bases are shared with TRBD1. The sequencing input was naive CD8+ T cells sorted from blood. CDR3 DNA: TGTGCCAGCAGCCTCCAGGGGGCGCAGGAGACCCAGTACTTC. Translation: CASSLQGAQETQYF.